These 27 T cell receptor beta chains originate from one sample sequenced in a study of patients and donors after allogeneic stem cell transplantation. TCRdb re-analysed the RT-PCR reads in MiXCR, keeping a single row per CDR3 protein. The sample carries 920,000 or so distinct CDR3 sequences, under 20% recorded once. The source material was blood, either unsorted or a sorted T cell fraction (not recorded which). Receptor source: a human donor who was either an allogeneic HSCT recipient or a stem cell or donor lymphocyte infusion donor (not recorded which). It is not recorded whose cells these are; they may come from a transplant donor.

The rearrangement uses TRBV10-3 and TRBJ1-3; D is possibly TRBD1 (5 bases). With 2 bases removed from V and 8 bases from J, the gap between germline ends came to 7 bases. Germline V lookup: CDR1 ENHRY, CDR2 SYGVKD. This CDR3 has 12 residues. In DNA, the CDR3 is TGTGCCATCAGTGAGCTGGGGGACACCATATATTTT. Translating gives CAISELGDTIYF.

This clonotype occurred a few times. At one end, the junction sequence differs from germline, possibly due to a read error. The rearrangement uses TRBV7-9 and TRBJ2-3; TRBD2 matches at 9 bases. The CDR3 spans 15 residues. The germline gives CDR1 SEHNR, CDR2 FQNEAQ (reference sequence). CDR3 residues: CASSIPGTSIDTQYF. CDR3 nucleotide sequence: TGTGCCAGCAGCATCCCCGGGACTAGCATAGATACGCAGTATTTT.

This chain links TRBV4-1 with TRBJ1-5, with D uncertain. The V end lost 2 bases, the J end lost 7 bases, and 9 bases lay between the germline ends. The CDR3 consists of 13 residues. Germline V gene data show CDR1 as MGHRA and CDR2 as YSYEKL. CDR3 in amino acids: CASSQSDWQPQHF. As DNA, the CDR3 is TGCGCCAGCAGCCAATCTGACTGGCAGCCCCAGCATTTT.

The table lists this clonotype with a few counts. The chain combines TRBV29-1 with TRBJ1-1, with a tentative D call TRBD1 (6 bases). The germline CDR1 and CDR2 sequences are SQVTM and ANQGSEA. The CDR3 extends over 14 amino acids. Trimming cost V 7 bases and J 4 bases, with 19 bases left between them. This chain's CDR3 is CSASSGGGRTEAFF. DNA for the CDR3: TGCAGCGCTTCTTCCGGGGGGGGCCGCACTGAAGCTTTCTTT.

V gene TRBV6-1 combines with J gene TRBJ2-1; possible D gene TRBD2, 5 bases. V shed 2 bases and J shed 2 bases, with 10 bases lying between them. Germline V gives CDR1 MNHNS, CDR2 SASEGT. The CDR3 has 15 residues. The CDR3 protein is CASSEKTTAYNEQFF. The CDR3, as DNA: TGTGCCAGCAGTGAAAAGACTACCGCCTACAATGAGCAGTTCTTC.

The chain is built from TRBV4-1 and TRBJ1-5, with TRBD1 matching 7 bases. This CDR3 region has 15 residues. Trimming at V came to 3 bases and at J to 4 bases, leaving 6 bases not matched to a gene. Per the germline V gene, CDR1 is MGHRA and CDR2 is YSYEKL. The CDR3 DNA reads as TGCGCCAGCAGCCAGGGAGGGGGCGGGAATCAGCCCCAGCATTTT. Amino acids: CASSQGGGGNQPQHF.

This clonotype has a handful of counts. The genes are TRBV12-3 or TRBV12-4 and TRBJ1-1, with a possible D match to TRBD1 (5 bases). V shed 6 bases and J shed 4 bases, with 21 bases lying between them. The CDR3 is 16 amino acids. The CDR3 protein is CASSLYSGQRGTEAFF. In DNA, the CDR3 is TGTGCCAGCAGCCTTTATAGCGGACAAAGGGGCACTGAAGCTTTCTTT.

V gene TRBV20-1 combines with J gene TRBJ1-6, with D tentatively TRBD1 (5 bases). Looked up from germline, CDR1 is DFQATT and CDR2 is SNEGSKA (reference sequence). V was cut by 6 bases and J by 7 bases, with 10 bases left in between. The CDR3 spans 12 residues. CDR3 residues: CSAGLNNSPLHF. DNA for the CDR3: TGCAGTGCGGGACTGAACAATTCACCCCTCCACTTT.

This chain uses TRBV2 with TRBJ2-3, with D uncertain. V lost 0 bases and J lost 2, with 9 bases in between. There are 15 residues in the CDR3. CDR1 is SNHLY and CDR2 is FYNNEI in the germline V gene. The CDR3 region is CASSEARGNTDTQYF. CDR3 DNA: TGTGCCAGCAGTGAAGCGAGAGGTAACACAGATACGCAGTATTTT.

The chain combines TRBV10-3 with TRBJ2-2; D possibly matches TRBD1 or TRBD2 (5 bases each). V lost 6 bases, J lost 14 bases, and 16 bases lay in between. CDR3 length: 12 residues. From germline, CDR1 is ENHRY and CDR2 SYGVKD. CDR3 loop: CAISLVGDPLFF. CDR3 sequence (DNA): TGTGCCATCAGCTTGGTAGGGGACCCTCTGTTTTTT.

This clonotype was observed a handful of times. The chain couples TRBV6-1 to TRBJ1-1; the D gene is possibly TRBD1 (6 bases). With 4 bases removed from V and 1 base from J, the gap between germline ends came to 13 bases. The germline V gene has CDR1 MNHNS and CDR2 SASEGT. CDR3 size: 15 residues. CDR3 residues: CASSALQGKNTEAFF. Written as DNA, the CDR3 is TGTGCCAGCAGTGCCCTACAGGGTAAGAACACTGAAGCTTTCTTT.

The V and J genes are TRBV12-3 or TRBV12-4 and TRBJ2-1; 13 bases line up with TRBD2. The V and J ends lost 6 bases and 7 bases, in that order; junction bases with no gene match: 6. The CDR3 length is 15 residues. This CDR3 is CASRTGTSGVNEQFF. The CDR3 coding sequence is TGTGCCAGCAGAACCGGGACTAGCGGGGTTAATGAGCAGTTCTTC.

With respect to this clonotype: A junction end diverges from the germline sequence, so it may reflect a read error. The chain couples TRBV7-7 to TRBJ2-1; D unresolved. Per germline, CDR1 SSHAT and CDR2 FNYEAQ (reference sequence). The CDR3 has 16 amino acids. CDR3 sequence reads: CASSLESQWAYNEQFF. Here the CDR3 DNA reads TGTGCTAGCAGCTTAGAATCACAATGGGCCTACAATGAGCAGTTCTTC.

This clonotype was seen a handful of times. The chain couples TRBV5-1 to TRBJ2-7; TRBD1 matches at 8 bases. This CDR3 is 16 amino acids long. Germline lookup yields CDR1 SGHRS and CDR2 YFSETQ. The J segment lost 6 bases and the V segment lost 3 bases, leaving 14 bases of the junction unmatched. In DNA form, the CDR3 reads TGCGCCAGCAGCTCTCCCCACCGGTCAGGGGGCGGCGAGCAGTACTTC. Protein: CASSSPHRSGGGEQYF.

The chain combines TRBV27 with TRBJ2-3, with D tentatively TRBD1 or TRBD2 (5 bases each). Germline CDR1 and CDR2: MNHEY and SMNVEV (reference sequence). This CDR3 is 14 amino acids long. The germline V and J ends were trimmed by 4 bases and 2 bases, with 10 bases remaining between them. In nucleotides, the CDR3 is TGTGCCAGCAGTTGGGGGAGATACACAGATACGCAGTATTTT. Its translation is CASSWGRYTDTQYF.

On this clonotype: The junction departs from the called germline gene at one end, perhaps through a read error. V and J are TRBV5-6 and TRBJ2-2; no firm D call. Per the germline V gene, CDR1 is SGHDT and CDR2 is YYEEEE. This CDR3 region has 11 residues. CDR3 bases: TGTGCCAGCAGCTTGGGATGGGAACTGTTTTTT. Its protein product is CASSLGWELFF.

This clonotype has only a few counts. CDR3 bases: TGTGCCAGCAATCGACACGGGAGGGCCGGCGGGGAGCTGTTTTTT. Translation gives CASNRHGRAGGELFF. The chain recombines TRBV12-3 or TRBV12-4 with TRBJ2-2, with 8 bases aligning to TRBD2. This CDR3 is 15 amino acids long. The V and J ends lost 7 bases and 7 bases, in that order; junction bases with no gene match: 11.

This clonotype was found a few times. The V and J genes are TRBV2 and TRBJ1-1, with D perhaps TRBD1 (6 bases). The CDR3 contains 16 residues. Germline V gene lookup returns CDR1 SNHLY and CDR2 FYNNEI. Deletions cut 2 bases from V and 0 bases from J, with 13 bases between. CDR3 DNA: TGTGCCAGCAGTGAATGGGGGACACCATTGAACACTGAAGCTTTCTTT. It translates to CASSEWGTPLNTEAFF. The full variable domain, rest sourced from reference TRBV2 and TRBJ1-1, is EPEVTQTPSHQVTQMGQEVILRCVPISNHLYFYWYRQILGQKVEFLVSFYNNEISEKSEIFDDQFSVERPDGSNFTLKIRSTKLEDSAMYFCASSEWGTPLNTEAFFGQGTRLTVV.

This clonotype was counted only a few times. J is TRBJ2-2 and V is TRBV15, with a possible D match to TRBD1 (5 bases). This CDR3 has 12 amino acids. The ends were cut back, 11 bases at V and 6 bases at J, with 13 bases in the middle. CDR1 and CDR2 (germline): LNHNV, YYDKDF (reference sequence). CDR3 DNA sequence: TGTGCCCTCCAGGGTCGCGCCGGGGAGCTGTTTTTT. The encoded protein is CALQGRAGELFF.

This clonotype was detected only a few times. CDR3 sequence reads: CASSLVPSGSSVTDTQYF. CDR3 nucleotides: TGTGCCAGCAGCTTAGTCCCTAGCGGGAGTTCGGTCACAGATACGCAGTATTTT. The rearrangement uses TRBV11-2 and TRBJ2-3, with 10 bases that match TRBD2. CDR1 is SGHAT and CDR2 is FQNNGV in the germline V gene. V lost 1 base, J lost 2 bases, and 9 bases stayed unmatched. This CDR3 region has 18 residues.

Only a few counts were recorded for this clonotype. This chain connects TRBV14 to TRBJ1-6, with a possible D match to TRBD1 (5 bases). Germline V lookup: CDR1 SGHDN, CDR2 FVKESK. V lost 3 bases and J 3 bases, leaving 18 bases between the germline ends. The CDR3 runs 18 residues. The CDR3: CASSHDPGTELYNSPLHF. For the CDR3, the DNA is TGTGCCAGCAGCCATGACCCCGGGACGGAACTCTATAATTCACCCCTCCACTTT.

This clonotype has more than one count but fewer than ten. The genes are TRBV5-1 and TRBJ2-1; 15 nucleotides align to TRBD2. J was trimmed by 5 bases and V by 2 bases; bases with no gene match: 5. Per germline, CDR1 SGHRS and CDR2 YFSETQ. The CDR3 runs 17 residues. CDR3 sequence: CASSLKGLAGGHNEQFF. The CDR3 DNA sequence: TGCGCCAGCAGCTTAAAAGGACTAGCGGGGGGGCACAATGAGCAGTTCTTC.

This clonotype came up a few times. The rearrangement links TRBV7-9 to TRBJ2-1; D is unresolved. V lost 4 bases and J lost 5, with 9 bases in between. The length of the CDR3 is 13 residues. Per the germline V gene, CDR1 is SEHNR and CDR2 is FQNEAQ (reference sequence). As DNA, the CDR3 is TGTGCCAGCAGCTGGGTCTCTAACAATGAGCAGTTCTTC. Its translation is CASSWVSNNEQFF.

V and J are TRBV30 and TRBJ2-1, with D possibly matching TRBD2 (6 bases). There are 16 residues in the CDR3. From germline, CDR1 is GTSNPN and CDR2 SVGIG (reference sequence). Trimming left V 0 bases short and J 5 bases short, with 17 bases between. CDR3 sequence (DNA): TGTGCCTGGAGTGTAAACCTTGGGACTGGTAACAATGAGCAGTTCTTC. It encodes CAWSVNLGTGNNEQFF.

The chain has TRBV30 and TRBJ2-7, with D perhaps TRBD1 (6 bases). This CDR3 is built from 13 residues. From germline, CDR1 is GTSNPN and CDR2 SVGIG (reference sequence). Trimming cost V 3 bases and J 5 bases, with 14 bases left between them. Here the CDR3 reads CAWSTGIRHEQYF. The CDR3 region has the DNA TGTGCCTGGAGCACAGGGATTAGACACGAGCAGTACTTC.

J is TRBJ2-3 and V is TRBV9, with TRBD1 matching over 9 bases. J lost 3 bases, V lost 0 bases, and 5 bases had no gene match. This CDR3 contains 16 residues. Germline lookup yields CDR1 SGDLS and CDR2 YYNGEE. This CDR3 reads CASSVAWTGETDTQYF. For the CDR3, the DNA is TGTGCCAGCAGCGTAGCCTGGACAGGGGAAACAGATACGCAGTATTTT.

This clonotype was seen only a few times. The CDR3 is CASRASGRAVVNEQFF. In DNA form, the CDR3 reads TGTGCCAGCAGGGCTAGCGGGAGGGCCGTGGTCAATGAGCAGTTCTTC. V is TRBV6-2 or TRBV6-3 and J is TRBJ2-1, with 12 bases lining up with TRBD2. Looked up from germline, CDR1 is MNHEY and CDR2 is SVGEGT. V shed 6 bases and J 6 bases; nucleotides not matched to a gene: 9. This CDR3 is 16 amino acids long.